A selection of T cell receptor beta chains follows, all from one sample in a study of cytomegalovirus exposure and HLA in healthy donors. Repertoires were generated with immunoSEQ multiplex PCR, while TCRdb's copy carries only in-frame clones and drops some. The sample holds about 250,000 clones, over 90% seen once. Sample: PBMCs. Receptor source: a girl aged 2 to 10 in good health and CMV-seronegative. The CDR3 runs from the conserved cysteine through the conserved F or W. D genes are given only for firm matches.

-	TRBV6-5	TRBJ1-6	CASTPTGSSSLHF
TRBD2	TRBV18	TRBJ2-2	CASSTSLGLANTGELFF
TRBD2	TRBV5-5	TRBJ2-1	CASLRGGYNEQFF
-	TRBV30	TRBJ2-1	CAWSVGGAREEQFF
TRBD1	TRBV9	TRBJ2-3	CASSVGGQGFRDTQYF
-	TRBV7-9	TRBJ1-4	CASIRSGGWSEKLFF
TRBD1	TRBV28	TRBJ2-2	CASIQGAYTGELFF
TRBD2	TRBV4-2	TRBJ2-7	CASSQDVSGMGAYEQYF
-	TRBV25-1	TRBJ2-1	CASSDWTAYNEQFF
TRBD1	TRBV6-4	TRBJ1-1	CASRRQGKNTEAFF
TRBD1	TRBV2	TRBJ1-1	CASSPPWDRWNTEAFF
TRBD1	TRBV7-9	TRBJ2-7	CASTRDSSYEQYF
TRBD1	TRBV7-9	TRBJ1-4	CASSLQGAQEKLFF
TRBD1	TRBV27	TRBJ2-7	CASSLTGQGALYEQYF
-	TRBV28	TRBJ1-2	CASSLEVKGGNGYTF
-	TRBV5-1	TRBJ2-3	CASRAGTSTDTQYF
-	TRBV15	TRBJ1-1	CATSRVVAQNTEAFF
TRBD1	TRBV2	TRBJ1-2	CASNRQGARYGYTF
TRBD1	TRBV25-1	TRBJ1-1	CASSLGQGHTEAFF
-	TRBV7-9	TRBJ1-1	CASSSPTEPSRAFF
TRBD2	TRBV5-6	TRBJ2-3	CASSFPSGSVPADTQYF
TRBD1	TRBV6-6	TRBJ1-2	CASSSPRTGAYGYTF
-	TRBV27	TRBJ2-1	CASSKTGVREQFF
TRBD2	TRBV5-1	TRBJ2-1	CASSDGTSGHNEQFF
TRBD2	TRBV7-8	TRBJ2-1	CASSLRLAGKSNEQFF
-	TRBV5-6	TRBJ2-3	CASSLLDAQYF
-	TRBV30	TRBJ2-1	CACSWGDEQFF
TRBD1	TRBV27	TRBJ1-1	CASSLRGQVNTEAFF
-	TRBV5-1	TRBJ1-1	CASSLAGYTEAFF
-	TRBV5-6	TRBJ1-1	CASSVGDTPNTEAFF
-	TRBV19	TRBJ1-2	CASSLQGRGYTF
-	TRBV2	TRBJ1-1	CASSAPPPELSRTDEAFF
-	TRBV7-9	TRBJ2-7	CASSLAVRSYEQYF
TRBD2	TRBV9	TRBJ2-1	CASSLIAGLYNEQFF
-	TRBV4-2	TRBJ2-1	CASSQDQLASTRIQLF
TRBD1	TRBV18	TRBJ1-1	CASSPIGQGRTEAFF
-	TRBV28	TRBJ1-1	CASSTRTVMNTEAFF
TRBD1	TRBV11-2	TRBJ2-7	CASSSIRDRGLYEQYF
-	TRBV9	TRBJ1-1	CASSPSGGVGTEAFF
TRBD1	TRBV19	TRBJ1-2	CATPDRAPGYTF
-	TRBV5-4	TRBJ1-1	CASSPHGGLNTEAFF
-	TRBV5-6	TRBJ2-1	CASSLMDRDDNEQFF
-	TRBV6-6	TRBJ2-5	CASSYPGGGETQYF